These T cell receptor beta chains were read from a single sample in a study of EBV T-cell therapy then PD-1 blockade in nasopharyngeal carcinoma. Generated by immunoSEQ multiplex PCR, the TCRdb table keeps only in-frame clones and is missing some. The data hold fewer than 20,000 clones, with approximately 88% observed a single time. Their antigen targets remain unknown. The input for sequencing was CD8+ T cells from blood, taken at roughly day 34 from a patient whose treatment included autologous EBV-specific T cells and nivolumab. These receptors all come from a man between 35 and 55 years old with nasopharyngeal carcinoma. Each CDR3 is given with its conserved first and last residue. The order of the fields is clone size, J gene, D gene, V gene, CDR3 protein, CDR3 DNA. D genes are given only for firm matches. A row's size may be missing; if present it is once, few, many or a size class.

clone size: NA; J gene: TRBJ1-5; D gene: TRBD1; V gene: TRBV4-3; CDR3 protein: CASSQDRPGGQPQHF; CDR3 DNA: TGCGCCAGCAGCCAAGATCGTCCAGGGGGCCAGCCCCAGCATTTT
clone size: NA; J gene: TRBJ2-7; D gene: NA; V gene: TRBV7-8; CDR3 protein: CASSSGTWGQYF; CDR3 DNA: TGTGCCAGCAGCTCCGGGACTTGGGGGCAGTACTTC
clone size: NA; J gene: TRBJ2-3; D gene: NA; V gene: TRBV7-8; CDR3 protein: CASTMGSYLTDTQYF; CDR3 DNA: TGTGCCAGCACCATGGGGTCCTACCTCACAGATACGCAGTATTTT
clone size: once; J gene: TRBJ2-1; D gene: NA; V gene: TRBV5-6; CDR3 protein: CASSLGLSYNEQFF; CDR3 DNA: TGTGCCAGCAGCTTGGGGCTCTCCTACAATGAGCAGTTCTTC
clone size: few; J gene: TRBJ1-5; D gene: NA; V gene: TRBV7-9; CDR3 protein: CASSSTSAGNQPQHF; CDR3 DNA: TGTGCCAGCAGCTCAACCTCCGCTGGCAATCAGCCCCAGCATTTT
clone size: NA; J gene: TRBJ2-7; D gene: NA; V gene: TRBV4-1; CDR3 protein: CASSARISYEQYF; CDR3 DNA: TGCGCCAGCAGCGCGAGAATATCCTACGAGCAGTACTTC
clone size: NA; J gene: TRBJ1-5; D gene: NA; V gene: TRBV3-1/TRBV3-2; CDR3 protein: CASSTMTARLDQPQHF; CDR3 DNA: TGTGCCAGCAGCACCATGACGGCAAGGCTTGATCAGCCCCAGCATTTT
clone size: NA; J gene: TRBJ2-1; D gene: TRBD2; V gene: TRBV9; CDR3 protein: CASSVGLAGYNEQFF; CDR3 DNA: TGTGCCAGCAGCGTAGGACTAGCGGGGTACAATGAGCAGTTCTTC
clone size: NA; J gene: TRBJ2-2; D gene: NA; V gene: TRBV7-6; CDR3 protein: CASSLRGGNTGELFF; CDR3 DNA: TGTGCCAGCAGCTTAAGGGGGGGGAACACCGGGGAGCTGTTTTTT
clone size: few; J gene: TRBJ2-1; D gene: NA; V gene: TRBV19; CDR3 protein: CASPSSRRRNEQFF; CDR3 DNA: TGTGCCAGCCCTAGTAGCCGACGGCGGAATGAGCAGTTCTTC
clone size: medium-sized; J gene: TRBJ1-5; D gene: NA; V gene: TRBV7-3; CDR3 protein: CASTPSGAGLDQPQHF; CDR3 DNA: TGTGCCAGCACCCCGTCGGGGGCAGGGCTAGATCAGCCCCAGCATTTT
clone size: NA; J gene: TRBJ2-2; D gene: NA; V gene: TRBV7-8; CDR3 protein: CASSLGAGELFF; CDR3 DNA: TGTGCCAGCAGCCTAGGAGCCGGGGAGCTGTTTTTT
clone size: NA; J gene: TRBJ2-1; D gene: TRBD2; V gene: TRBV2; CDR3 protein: CASSGTSGALYNEQFF; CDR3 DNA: TGTGCCAGCAGCGGGACTAGCGGGGCCCTCTACAATGAGCAGTTCTTC
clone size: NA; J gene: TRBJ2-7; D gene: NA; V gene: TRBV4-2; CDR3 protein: CASSQGGYEQYF; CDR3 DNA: TGTGCCAGCAGCCAAGGGGGCTACGAGCAGTACTTC
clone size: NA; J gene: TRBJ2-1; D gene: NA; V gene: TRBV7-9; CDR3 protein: CASSLGWSSYNEQFF; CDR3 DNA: TGTGCCAGCAGCTTAGGATGGAGCTCCTACAATGAGCAGTTCTTC
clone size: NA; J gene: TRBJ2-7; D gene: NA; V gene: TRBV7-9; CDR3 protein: CASSLAQGPYEQYF; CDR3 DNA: TGTGCCAGCAGCTTAGCGCAGGGCCCCTACGAGCAGTACTTC
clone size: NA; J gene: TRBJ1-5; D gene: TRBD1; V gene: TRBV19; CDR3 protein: CASSEDRGGNQPQHF; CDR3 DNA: TGTGCCAGTAGTGAAGACAGGGGTGGAAATCAGCCCCAGCATTTT
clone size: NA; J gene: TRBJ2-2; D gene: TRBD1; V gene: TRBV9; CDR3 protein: CASSPPGTGVTGELFF; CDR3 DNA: TGTGCCAGCAGCCCTCCCGGGACAGGGGTCACCGGGGAGCTGTTTTTT
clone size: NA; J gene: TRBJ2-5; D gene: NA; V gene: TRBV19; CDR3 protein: CASSIAPGEGAWETQYF; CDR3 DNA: TGTGCCAGTAGTATTGCCCCCGGGGAGGGGGCGTGGGAGACCCAGTACTTC
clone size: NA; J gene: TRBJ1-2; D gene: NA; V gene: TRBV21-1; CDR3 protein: CASRNRANYGYTF; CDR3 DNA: TGTGCCAGCAGAAACAGGGCTAACTATGGCTACACCTTC
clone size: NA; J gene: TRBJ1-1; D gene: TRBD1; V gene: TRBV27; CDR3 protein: CASGLDRVQGEAFF; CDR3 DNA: TGTGCCAGCGGTCTTGACAGGGTTCAGGGTGAAGCTTTCTTT
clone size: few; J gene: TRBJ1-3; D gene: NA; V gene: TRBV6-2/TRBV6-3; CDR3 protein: CASSLFLRDTIYF; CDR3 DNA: TGTGCCAGCAGTTTATTCCTCCGAGACACCATATATTTT
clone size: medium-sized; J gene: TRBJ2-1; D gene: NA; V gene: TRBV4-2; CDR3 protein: CASSQESGQGDNEQFF; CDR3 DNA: TGTGCCAGCAGCCAAGAGTCTGGGCAGGGCGACAATGAGCAGTTCTTC
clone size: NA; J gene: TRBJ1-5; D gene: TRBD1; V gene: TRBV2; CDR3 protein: CASTRQGVNQPQHF; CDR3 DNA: TGTGCCAGCACCCGACAGGGTGTCAATCAGCCCCAGCATTTT
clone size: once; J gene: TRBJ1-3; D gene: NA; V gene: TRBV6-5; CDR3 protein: CASSPVPRGNTIYF; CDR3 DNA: TGTGCCAGCAGTCCCGTCCCGAGAGGAAACACCATATATTTT
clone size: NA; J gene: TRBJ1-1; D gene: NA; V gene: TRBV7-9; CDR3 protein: CASDQAGANTEAFF; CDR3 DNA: TGTGCCAGCGACCAGGCGGGAGCTAACACTGAAGCTTTCTTT
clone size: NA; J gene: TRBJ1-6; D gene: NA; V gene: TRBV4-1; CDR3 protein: CASSQALSHLNSPLHF; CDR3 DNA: TGCGCCAGCAGCCAAGCTCTGAGTCATCTTAATTCACCCCTCCACTTT
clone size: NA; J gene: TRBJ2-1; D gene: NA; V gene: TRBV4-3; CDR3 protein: CASSQELANKNNEQFF; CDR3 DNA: TGCGCCAGCAGCCAAGAGCTAGCGAACAAAAACAATGAGCAGTTCTTC
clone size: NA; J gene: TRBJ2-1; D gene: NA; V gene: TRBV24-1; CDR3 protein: CATSDWGEQFF; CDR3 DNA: TGTGCCACCAGTGATTGGGGTGAGCAGTTCTTC
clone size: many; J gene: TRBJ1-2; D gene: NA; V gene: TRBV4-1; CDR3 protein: CASSQQGLPNYGYTF; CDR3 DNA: TGCGCCAGCAGCCAGCAGGGGCTACCTAACTATGGCTACACCTTC
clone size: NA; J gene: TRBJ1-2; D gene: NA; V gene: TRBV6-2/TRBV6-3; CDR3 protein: CASSYSRRTGVHGYTF; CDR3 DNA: TGTGCCAGCAGTTACTCGAGACGCACGGGGGTCCATGGCTACACCTTC
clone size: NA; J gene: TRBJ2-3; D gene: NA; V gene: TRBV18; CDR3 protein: CASSSTVAMAPDTQYF; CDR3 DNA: TGTGCCAGCTCGTCCACGGTAGCGATGGCCCCAGATACGCAGTATTTT
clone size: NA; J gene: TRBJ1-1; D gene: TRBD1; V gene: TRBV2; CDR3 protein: CASKDRGGTEAFF; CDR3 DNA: TGTGCCTCCAAAGACAGGGGTGGGACTGAAGCTTTCTTT
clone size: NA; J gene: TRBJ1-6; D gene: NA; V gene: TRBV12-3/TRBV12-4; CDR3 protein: CASSFMVVSPLHF; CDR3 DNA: TGTGCCAGCAGTTTTATGGTGGTTTCACCCCTCCACTTT
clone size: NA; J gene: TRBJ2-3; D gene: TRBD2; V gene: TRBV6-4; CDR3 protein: CASSDSTSGGGTDTQYF; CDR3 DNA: TGTGCCAGCAGTGACTCGACCAGCGGGGGGGGCACAGATACGCAGTATTTT
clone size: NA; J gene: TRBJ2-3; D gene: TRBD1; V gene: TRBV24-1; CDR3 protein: CATSPGQLTDTQYF; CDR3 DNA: TGTGCCACCAGTCCGGGACAGCTCACAGATACGCAGTATTTT
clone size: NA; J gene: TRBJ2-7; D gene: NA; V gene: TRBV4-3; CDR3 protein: CASSQDPAGRGDEQYF; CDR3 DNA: TGCGCCAGCAGCCAAGATCCAGCGGGCAGGGGGGACGAGCAGTACTTC
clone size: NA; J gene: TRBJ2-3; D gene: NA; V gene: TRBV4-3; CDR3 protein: CASSQGSGITDTQYF; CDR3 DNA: TGCGCCAGCAGCCAAGGTAGCGGAATCACAGATACGCAGTATTTT
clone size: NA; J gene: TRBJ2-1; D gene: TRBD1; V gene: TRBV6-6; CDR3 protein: CASSPLGQDLVNEQFF; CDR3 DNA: TGTGCCAGCAGTCCCCTGGGACAGGATTTGGTCAATGAGCAGTTCTTC
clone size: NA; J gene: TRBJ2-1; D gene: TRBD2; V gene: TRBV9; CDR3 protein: CASSLGLAGLGDEQFF; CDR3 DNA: TGTGCCAGCAGCCTAGGGCTAGCGGGGCTGGGGGATGAGCAGTTCTTC
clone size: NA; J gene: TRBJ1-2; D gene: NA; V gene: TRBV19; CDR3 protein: CASSIQGGYTF; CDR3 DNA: TGTGCCAGTAGTATCCAGGGCGGCTACACCTTC
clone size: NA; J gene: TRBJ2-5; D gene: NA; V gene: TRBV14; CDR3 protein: CASSFRQGGSQETQYF; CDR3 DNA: TGTGCCAGCAGCTTCCGACAGGGAGGTTCTCAAGAGACCCAGTACTTC
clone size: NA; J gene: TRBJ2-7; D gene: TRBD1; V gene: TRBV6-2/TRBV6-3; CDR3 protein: CASSYLGQSSLYEQYF; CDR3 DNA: TGTGCCAGCAGTTACTTGGGACAGTCTTCCCTCTACGAGCAGTACTTC
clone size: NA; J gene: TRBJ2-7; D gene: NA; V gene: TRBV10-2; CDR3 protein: CASSESGGGEQYF; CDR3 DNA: TGCGCCAGCAGTGAGTCGGGGGGTGGCGAGCAGTACTTC
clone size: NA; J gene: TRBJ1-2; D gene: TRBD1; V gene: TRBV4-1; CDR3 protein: CASSQGQANYGYTF; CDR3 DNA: TGCGCCAGCAGCCAGGGACAGGCGAACTATGGCTACACCTTC
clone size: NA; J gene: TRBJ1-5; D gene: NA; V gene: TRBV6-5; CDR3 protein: CASRPLLGSNQPQHF; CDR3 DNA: TGTGCCAGCAGACCCCTCCTGGGCAGCAATCAGCCCCAGCATTTT
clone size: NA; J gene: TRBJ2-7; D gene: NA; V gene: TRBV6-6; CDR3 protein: CASSQTLDSDDEQYF; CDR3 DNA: TGTGCCAGCAGTCAGACACTTGACAGTGATGACGAGCAGTACTTC
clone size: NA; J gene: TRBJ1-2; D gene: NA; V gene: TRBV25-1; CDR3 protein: CASSPHSTGEYGYTF; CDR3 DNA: TGTGCCAGCAGTCCCCATAGTACCGGGGAGTATGGCTACACCTTC
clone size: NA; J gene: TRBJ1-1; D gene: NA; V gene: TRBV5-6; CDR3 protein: CASSLLGAAEAFF; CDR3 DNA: TGTGCCAGCAGCTTATTGGGGGCCGCTGAAGCTTTCTTT
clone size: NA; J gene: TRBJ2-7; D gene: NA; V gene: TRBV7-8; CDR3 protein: CASSAPPEGGHPGAYEQYF; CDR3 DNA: TGTGCCAGCAGCGCACCCCCTGAGGGGGGCCACCCTGGCGCCTACGAGCAGTACTTC
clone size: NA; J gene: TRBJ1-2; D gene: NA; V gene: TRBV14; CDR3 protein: CASSQESGYGYTF; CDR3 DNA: TGTGCCAGCAGCCAAGAAAGTGGCTATGGCTACACCTTC